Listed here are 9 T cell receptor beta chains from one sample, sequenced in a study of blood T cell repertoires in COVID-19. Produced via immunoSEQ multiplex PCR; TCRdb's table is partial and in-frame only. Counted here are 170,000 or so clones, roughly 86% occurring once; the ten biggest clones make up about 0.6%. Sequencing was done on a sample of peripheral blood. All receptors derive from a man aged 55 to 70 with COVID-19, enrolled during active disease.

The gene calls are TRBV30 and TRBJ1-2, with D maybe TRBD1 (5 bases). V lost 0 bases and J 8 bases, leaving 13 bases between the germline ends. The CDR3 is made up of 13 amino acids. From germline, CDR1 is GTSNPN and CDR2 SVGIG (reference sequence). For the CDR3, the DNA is TGTGCCTGGAGTGTAGGACAATCCTACGGCTACACCTTC. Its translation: CAWSVGQSYGYTF.

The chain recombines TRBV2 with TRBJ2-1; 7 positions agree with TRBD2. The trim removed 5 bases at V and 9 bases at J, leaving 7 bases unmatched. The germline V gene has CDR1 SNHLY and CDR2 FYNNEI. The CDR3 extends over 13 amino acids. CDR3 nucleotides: TGTGCCAGCAGTTCTGGGGGGGAACGTGAGCAGTTCTTC. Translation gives CASSSGGEREQFF.

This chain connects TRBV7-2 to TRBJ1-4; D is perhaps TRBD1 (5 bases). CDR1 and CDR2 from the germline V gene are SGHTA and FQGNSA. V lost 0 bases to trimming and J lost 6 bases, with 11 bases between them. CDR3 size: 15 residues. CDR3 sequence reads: CASSLAAGLDEKLFF. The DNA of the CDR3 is TGTGCCAGCAGCTTAGCGGCAGGGCTGGATGAAAAACTGTTTTTT.

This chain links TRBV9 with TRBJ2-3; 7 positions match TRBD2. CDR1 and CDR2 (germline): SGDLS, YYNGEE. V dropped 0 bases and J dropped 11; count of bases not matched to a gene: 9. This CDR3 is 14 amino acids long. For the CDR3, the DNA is TGTGCCAGCAGCGTAGGGGGAGGGGCTGAGGGGCAGTATTTT. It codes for CASSVGGGAEGQYF.

The CDR3 sequence: CASTRTETANTEAFF. The CDR3 nucleotides are TGTGCCAGCACCCGAACGGAGACAGCGAACACTGAAGCTTTCTTT. The chain joins TRBV6-5 to TRBJ1-1; D possibly corresponds to TRBD1 (5 bases). V gave up 7 bases and J gave up 1 base, with 16 bases separating them. The CDR3 length is 15 residues. In germline, CDR1 is MNHEY, CDR2 SVGAGI.

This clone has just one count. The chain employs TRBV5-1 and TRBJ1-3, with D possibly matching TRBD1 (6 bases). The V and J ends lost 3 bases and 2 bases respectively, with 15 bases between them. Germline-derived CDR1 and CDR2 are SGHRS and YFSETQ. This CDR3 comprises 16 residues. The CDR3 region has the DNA TGCGCCAGCAGCTCCACCAGGGGAATGGCTGGAAACACCATATATTTT. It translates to CASSSTRGMAGNTIYF.

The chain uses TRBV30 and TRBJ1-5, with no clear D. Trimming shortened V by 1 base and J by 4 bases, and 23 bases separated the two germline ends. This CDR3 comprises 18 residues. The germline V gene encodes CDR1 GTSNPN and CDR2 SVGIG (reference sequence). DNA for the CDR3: TGTGCCTGGAGTGGACCTCGCGGGAACGGACTGAGGAATCAGCCCCAGCATTTT. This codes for CAWSGPRGNGLRNQPQHF.

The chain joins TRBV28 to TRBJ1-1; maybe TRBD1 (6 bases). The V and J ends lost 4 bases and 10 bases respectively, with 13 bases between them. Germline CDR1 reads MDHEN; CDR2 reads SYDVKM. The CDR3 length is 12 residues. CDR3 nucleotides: TGTGCCAGCAGTTCACAGGGCCGAGGAGCTTTCTTT. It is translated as CASSSQGRGAFF.

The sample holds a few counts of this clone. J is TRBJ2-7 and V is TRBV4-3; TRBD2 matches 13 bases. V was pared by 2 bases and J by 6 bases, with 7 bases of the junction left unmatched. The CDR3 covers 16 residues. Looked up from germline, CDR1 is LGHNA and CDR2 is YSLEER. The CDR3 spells CASSQRTGLAGTEQYF. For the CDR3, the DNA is TGCGCCAGCAGCCAACGGACGGGACTAGCGGGAACCGAGCAGTACTTC.